This note documents a single T cell receptor (beta chain) sequence. Its antigen remains unidentified. Primers included in the PCR were 60 Vbeta and 13 Jbeta primers. Produced via immunoSEQ multiplex PCR; TCRdb's table is partial and in-frame only. This sample's table has approximately 27,000 clones. These data come from a study of cytomegalovirus exposure and HLA in healthy donors. Whole-study findings and limits: In vitro, three CMV-associated chains proved specific for CMV antigens. TCR beta V segments were, for the most part, productive about 87% or about 30% of the time in an earlier analysis. Analysis was carried out at a later point, and it linked a missense DCLRE1C variant to TCR beta V- and J-gene trimming.

The source is a man aged 25 to 45 in good health and CMV-seronegative. The sequencing sample was made of PBMCs.

The DNA of the CDR3 is TGTGCCAGCAGCTTAGAGGCCAGGGCGAACACTGAAGCTTTCTTT. It specifies CASSLEARANTEAFF. The chain joins TRBV7-6 to TRBJ1-1; TRBD1 might be the D (5 bases). The CDR3 is made up of 15 amino acids. The V end lost 1 base, the J end lost 1 base, and 10 bases lay between the germline ends. Germline V lookup: CDR1 SGHVS, CDR2 FNYEAQ. The full variable domain, in which reference TRBV7-6 and TRBJ1-1 provide the parts outside the CDR3, is GAGVSQSPRYKVTKRGQDVALRCDPISGHVSLYWYRQALGQGPEFLTYFNYEAQQDKSGLPNDRFSAERPEGSISTLTIQRTEQRDSAMYRCASSLEARANTEAFFGQGTRLTVV.